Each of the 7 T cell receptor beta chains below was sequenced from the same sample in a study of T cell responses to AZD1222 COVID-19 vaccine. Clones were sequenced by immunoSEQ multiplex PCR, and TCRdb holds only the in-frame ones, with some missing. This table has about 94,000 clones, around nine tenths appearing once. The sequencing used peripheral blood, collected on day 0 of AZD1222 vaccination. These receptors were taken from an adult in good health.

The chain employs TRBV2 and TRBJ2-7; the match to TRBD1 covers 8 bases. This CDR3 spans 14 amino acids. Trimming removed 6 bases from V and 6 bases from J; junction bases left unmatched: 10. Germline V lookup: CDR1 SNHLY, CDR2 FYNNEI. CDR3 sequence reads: CASRANRGILEQYF. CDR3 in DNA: TGTGCCAGCAGAGCGAACAGGGGGATTCTCGAGCAGTACTTC.

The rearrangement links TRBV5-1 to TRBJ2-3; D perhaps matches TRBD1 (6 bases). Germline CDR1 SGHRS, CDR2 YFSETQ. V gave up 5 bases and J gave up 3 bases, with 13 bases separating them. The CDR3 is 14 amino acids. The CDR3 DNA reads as TGCGCCAGCAGGGGGGCGCTAGGTACAGATACGCAGTATTTT. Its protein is CASRGALGTDTQYF.

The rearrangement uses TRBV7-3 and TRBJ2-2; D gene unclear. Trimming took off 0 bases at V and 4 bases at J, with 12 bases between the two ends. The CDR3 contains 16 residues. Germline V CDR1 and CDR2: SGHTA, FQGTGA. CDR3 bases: TGTGCCAGCAGCTTAACCGCTACCCGAGGCACCGGGGAGCTGTTTTTT. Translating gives CASSLTATRGTGELFF.

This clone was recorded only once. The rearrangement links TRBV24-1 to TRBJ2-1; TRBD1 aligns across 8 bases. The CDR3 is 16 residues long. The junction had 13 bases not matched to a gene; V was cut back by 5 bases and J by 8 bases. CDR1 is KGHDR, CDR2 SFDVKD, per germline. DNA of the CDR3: TGTGCCACCAGTGCTTTTACAGGGGGAAATCGACATGAGCAGTTCTTC. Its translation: CATSAFTGGNRHEQFF.

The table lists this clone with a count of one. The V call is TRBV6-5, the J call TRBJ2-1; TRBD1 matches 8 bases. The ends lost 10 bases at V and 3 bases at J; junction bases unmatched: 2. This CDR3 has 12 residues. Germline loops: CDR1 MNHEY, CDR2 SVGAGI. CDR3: CANGQGYNEQFF. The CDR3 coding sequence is TGTGCCAACGGACAGGGCTACAATGAGCAGTTCTTC.

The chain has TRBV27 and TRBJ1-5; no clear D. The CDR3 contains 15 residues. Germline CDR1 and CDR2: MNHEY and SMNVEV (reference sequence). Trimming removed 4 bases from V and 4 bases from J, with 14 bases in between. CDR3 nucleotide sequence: TGTGCCAGCAGTTCCGGTGGCAGTTTAAATCAGCCCCAGCATTTT. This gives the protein CASSSGGSLNQPQHF.

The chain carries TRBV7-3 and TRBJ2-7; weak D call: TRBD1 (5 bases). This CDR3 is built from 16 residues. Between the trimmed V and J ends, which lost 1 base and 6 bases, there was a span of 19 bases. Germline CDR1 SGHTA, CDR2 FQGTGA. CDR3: CASSLIAGKGRCEQYF. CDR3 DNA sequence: TGTGCCAGCAGCTTAATAGCAGGGAAAGGCCGCTGCGAGCAGTACTTC.